What follows are 3 T cell receptor beta chains derived from one specimen sequenced in a study. TCRdb itself ran the 5' RACE reads through MiXCR, one entry per CDR3 protein. The data contain some 62,000 distinct CDR3 sequences, 30% of them singletons. The specimen sequenced was tumor-infiltrating naive CD4+ T cells sorted from the breast tumor. Subset reported: naive CD4+ T cells, CD4+CD45RA+CD25-. These receptors were taken from a female donor with breast cancer.

This sequence joins TRBV7-2 and TRBJ2-1; 9 bases map to TRBD2. CDR3 length equals 16 residues. The junction had 4 bases not matched to a gene; V was cut back by 1 base and J by 3 bases. CDR1 and CDR2 (germline): SGHTA, FQGNSA. The CDR3 is CASSLVGTSNYNEQFF. CDR3 nucleotides: TGTGCCAGCAGCTTAGTTGGGACTAGCAACTACAATGAGCAGTTCTTC.

The V call is TRBV7-2, the J call TRBJ2-5, with D maybe TRBD1 (5 bases). V shed 2 bases and J shed 3 bases, with 10 bases lying between them. The CDR3 loop spans 14 amino acids. Per germline, CDR1 SGHTA and CDR2 FQGNSA. The CDR3 here is CASSLIRVKETQYF. CDR3 bases: TGTGCCAGCAGCTTAATCAGGGTGAAAGAGACCCAGTACTTC.

This clonotype was recorded a few times. The genes are TRBV7-8 and TRBJ2-3, with D unclear. The CDR3 is made up of 16 amino acids. Between the trimmed V and J ends, which lost 1 base and 1 base, there was a span of 12 bases. The V gene's germline CDR1 is SGHVS and CDR2 FQNEAQ. The DNA of the CDR3 is TGTGCCAGCAGCTTAGGGACCCGTGGCGGCACAGATACGCAGTATTTT. Its protein product is CASSLGTRGGTDTQYF.